These T cell receptor beta chains were read from a single sample in a study of OX40 agonist ivuxolimab in advanced cancers. Sequenced by immunoSEQ multiplex PCR; TCRdb stores in-frame clones only, minus some. The sample holds just under 45,000 clones, 80% seen once. Sequencing was performed on CD4+ or CD8+ T cells sorted from blood, taken in a trial of the OX40 agonist ivuxolimab. These receptors were obtained from an adult with an advanced solid tumor such as melanoma, head and neck, liver or kidney cancer. Both conserved end residues are part of each CDR3. The D gene is left open where the match is weak. Clone size is shown for a subset of rows, as once, few, many or a class of expanded clone.

D	size	J	V	DNA	CDR3
TRBD1	few	TRBJ1-3	TRBV11-3	TGTGCCAGCAGCTTCGGGGACAGGGGAATCCCGAACTCTGGAAACACCATATATTTT	CASSFGDRGIPNSGNTIYF
NA	NA	TRBJ2-6	TRBV13	TGTGCCAGCAGCTCCTCAAGGTTGGGGGCCAACGTCCTGACTTTC	CASSSSRLGANVLTF
NA	NA	TRBJ2-7	TRBV5-1	TGCGCCAGCAGCTTGCAGGCGAGCTCCTACGAGCAGTACTTC	CASSLQASSYEQYF
TRBD2	NA	TRBJ2-1	TRBV11-2	TGTGCCAGCAGCCCTACCGGGGCGGGAGCCAATGAGCAGTTCTTC	CASSPTGAGANEQFF
NA	NA	TRBJ2-7	TRBV4-3	TGCGCCAGCAGCCAGAGAGCGGACGACCCCTCCTACGAGCAGTACTTC	CASSQRADDPSYEQYF
NA	few	TRBJ1-2	TRBV9	TGTGCCAGCAACGAACGACCGTCTCCATATGGCTACACCTTC	CASNERPSPYGYTF
NA	few	TRBJ1-1	TRBV14	TGTGCCAGCAGCCCTATTCGGAGTCAAGCTTTCTTT	CASSPIRSQAFF
NA	NA	TRBJ2-5	TRBV10-1	TGCGCCAGCAGTGAGTCTCAGCTTGAGACCCAGTACTTC	CASSESQLETQYF
TRBD1	NA	TRBJ1-1	TRBV19	TGTGCCAGTAGTATAGGTATGGGGACAGGGGGCAAAACTGAAGCTTTCTTT	CASSIGMGTGGKTEAFF
NA	few	TRBJ1-6	TRBV11-1	TGTGCCAGCAGCTTTGGCAGGGATTCACCCCTCCACTTT	CASSFGRDSPLHF
NA	NA	TRBJ2-7	TRBV28	TGTGCCAGCAGTCCCGCGGCGATGGGTTACGAGCAGTACTTC	CASSPAAMGYEQYF
NA	NA	TRBJ1-4	TRBV9	TGTGCCAGCAGCGTAGAGGGGAGGGGAGAAAAACTGTTTTTT	CASSVEGRGEKLFF
TRBD1	NA	TRBJ1-2	TRBV7-2	TGTGCCAGCAGACCTGACAGGGGGAGCTACACCTTC	CASRPDRGSYTF
TRBD2	NA	TRBJ2-3	TRBV5-4	TGTGCCAGCAGCTTGTACAGCGGGGGGGCAAAAGATACGCAGTATTTT	CASSLYSGGAKDTQYF
NA	NA	TRBJ2-7	TRBV5-1	TGCGCCAGCAGCCGGGGGAGTGGGGGCGAGCAGTACTTC	CASSRGSGGEQYF
NA	NA	TRBJ2-5	TRBV7-2	TGTGCCAGCAACGCGGGCCGCCAAGAGACCCAGTACTTC	CASNAGRQETQYF
NA	NA	TRBJ1-4	TRBV11-2	TGTGCCAGCAGCCTCCGGCCGAATGAAAAACTGTTTTTT	CASSLRPNEKLFF
NA	few	TRBJ2-6	TRBV2	TGTGCCAGCAGCACTCGAGGGGTCGGGGCCAACGTCCTGACTTTC	CASSTRGVGANVLTF
NA	NA	TRBJ1-1	TRBV29-1	TGCAGCGTAAGGACCACGGGGACTGAAGCTTTCTTT	CSVRTTGTEAFF
NA	NA	TRBJ2-1	TRBV4-3	TGCGCCAGCAGCCAAGATGTCCAGGGGACCTACAATGAGCAGTTCTTC	CASSQDVQGTYNEQFF
NA	NA	TRBJ1-4	TRBV6-7	TGTGCCAGCACCACCCTGAAAGGTAATGAAAAACTGTTTTTT	CASTTLKGNEKLFF
NA	NA	TRBJ2-2	TRBV18	TGTGCCAGCTCACCACCAACCCTCCGGGGGACCGGGGAGCTGTTTTTT	CASSPPTLRGTGELFF
NA	NA	TRBJ1-5	TRBV6-5	TGTGCCAGCAGCGACGGGCCAGGGGGCAATCAGCCCCAGCATTTT	CASSDGPGGNQPQHF
TRBD2	NA	TRBJ2-3	TRBV7-2	TGTGCCAGCAGCCTCTTCCCTAGCGGGGGTGGCACAGATACGCAGTATTTT	CASSLFPSGGGTDTQYF
NA	NA	TRBJ1-4	TRBV18	TGTGCCAGCTCACTGCCAGGGGCGTCGACTTTTTTAAATGAAAAACTGTTTTTT	CASSLPGASTFLNEKLFF
TRBD2	few	TRBJ2-3	TRBV7-3	TGTGCCAGCAGCTTGGCCAGCGGGAACACAGATACGCAGTATTTT	CASSLASGNTDTQYF
NA	once	TRBJ2-1	TRBV4-2	TGTGCCAGCAGCCAAGATACAGCGGTCTCCTACAATGAGCAGTTCTTC	CASSQDTAVSYNEQFF
NA	NA	TRBJ1-2	TRBV7-2	TGTGCCAGCAGCTTAAACAGGGCTGGTGGCTACACCTTC	CASSLNRAGGYTF
TRBD2	NA	TRBJ2-3	TRBV7-8	TGTGCCAGCAGCTTAGTAGGACTAGCCCCAGATACGCAGTATTTT	CASSLVGLAPDTQYF
NA	NA	TRBJ1-2	TRBV12-5	TGTGCTAGTGGTTTGGTACGGGCCTTCATTGGCTATGGCTACACCTTC	CASGLVRAFIGYGYTF
NA	NA	TRBJ2-3	TRBV7-2	TGTGCCAGCAGCCGGAGCACAGATACGCAGTATTTT	CASSRSTDTQYF
NA	NA	TRBJ1-5	TRBV7-2	TGTGCCAGCAGCTTAGTTAAAGGATTCAATCAGCCCCAGCATTTT	CASSLVKGFNQPQHF
NA	NA	TRBJ2-3	TRBV7-9	TGTGCCAGCAGCTTAGCCCAAATGCAGGGTACGCAGTATTTT	CASSLAQMQGTQYF
NA	NA	TRBJ2-1	TRBV7-9	TGTGCCAGCAGCTTATTAGGGAGAGTCAATGAGCAGTTCTTC	CASSLLGRVNEQFF
NA	NA	TRBJ1-3	TRBV11-2	TGTGCCAGCAGCTTTTCAGGGTCGGGAAACACCATATATTTT	CASSFSGSGNTIYF
TRBD1	NA	TRBJ2-7	TRBV6-5	TGTGCCAGCAGTTATCAGCAGACAGGGATCCCCTACGAGCAGTACTTC	CASSYQQTGIPYEQYF
TRBD1	NA	TRBJ1-2	TRBV6-1	TGTGCCAGCACCCGCGGGACAGGGGGCGCGGGGACCTTC	CASTRGTGGAGTF
TRBD1	NA	TRBJ1-4	TRBV25-1	TGTGCCAGCAGTGACCCCCACAGGGGGGCTAATGAAAAACTGTTTTTT	CASSDPHRGANEKLFF
NA	NA	TRBJ1-4	TRBV5-1	TGCGCCAGCAGTACAAGGGCCATGGGTGAAAAACTGTTTTTT	CASSTRAMGEKLFF
NA	NA	TRBJ2-1	TRBV5-5	TGTGCCAGCAGCTTGGAAGGCAGGACCAATGAGCAGTTCTTC	CASSLEGRTNEQFF
NA	NA	TRBJ1-1	TRBV11-2	TGTGCCAGCAGCTTAAATTCCAGGGACACTGAAGCTTTCTTT	CASSLNSRDTEAFF
TRBD1	NA	TRBJ2-7	TRBV6-5	TGTGCCAGCAGTTACTCAGCAGGGGGTTCCTACGAGCAGTACTTC	CASSYSAGGSYEQYF
TRBD2	NA	TRBJ2-7	TRBV11-2	TGTGCCAGCAGCAAATTCACCGGGACTAGGCCGGGCGAGCAGTACTTC	CASSKFTGTRPGEQYF
TRBD1	few	TRBJ1-2	TRBV5-6	TGTGCCAGCACCGGGACAGGGTCCGATGGCTACACCTTC	CASTGTGSDGYTF
NA	NA	TRBJ1-5	TRBV5-4	TGTGCCAGCAGCCGAGATGGGGGCAATCAGCCCCAGCATTTT	CASSRDGGNQPQHF
TRBD2	NA	TRBJ2-5	TRBV5-6	TGTGCCAGCAGCCGGAAAGTGTTAGCGGGGGGCAGGTACCAAGAGACCCAGTACTTC	CASSRKVLAGGRYQETQYF
TRBD1	NA	TRBJ2-7	TRBV5-4	TGTGCCAGCAGCTTGGCGGGGACAGGGGAACGCGAGCAGTACTTC	CASSLAGTGEREQYF
NA	few	TRBJ2-7	TRBV7-2	TGTGCCAGCAACCCAAATATCGGCTCCTACGAGCAGTACTTC	CASNPNIGSYEQYF
NA	NA	TRBJ2-3	TRBV9	TGTGCCAGCAGCGTAGCCGGAGGGGGGAACGGTAGAGATACGCAGTATTTT	CASSVAGGGNGRDTQYF
NA	NA	TRBJ2-7	TRBV11-1	TGTGCCAGCAGCCACGGGGAGACCTACGAGCAGTACTTC	CASSHGETYEQYF
NA	NA	TRBJ2-5	TRBV10-1	TGCGCCAGCAGCTTAGAGACCCAGTACTTC	CASSLETQYF
NA	NA	TRBJ2-7	TRBV7-9	TGTGCCAGCAGCTTACAACGGACTGGCTCCTACGAGCAGTACTTC	CASSLQRTGSYEQYF
NA	once	TRBJ1-5	TRBV6-5	TGTGCCAGCAGCAGGGAGAGCGATCAGCCCCAGCATTTT	CASSRESDQPQHF
TRBD2	NA	TRBJ2-5	TRBV4-2	TGTGCCAGTCAAGGACTAGCGGGAGCAGAGACCCAGTACTTC	CASQGLAGAETQYF
NA	NA	TRBJ1-1	TRBV7-2	TGTGCCAGCAGCTCTACAGGGTTCTCCGGGACACGCGCTGAAGCTTTCTTT	CASSSTGFSGTRAEAFF
NA	NA	TRBJ2-2	TRBV7-7	TGTGCTAGCAGCCGATCCACCGGGGAGCTGTTTTTT	CASSRSTGELFF
TRBD1	NA	TRBJ2-1	TRBV5-6	TGTGCCAGCAGCCTCTGGCGGGGTCTGGGACAGGGGGGTGCGGATGAGCAGTTCTTC	CASSLWRGLGQGGADEQFF
TRBD1	few	TRBJ2-7	TRBV6-1	TGTGCCATAAGTGACGGGACAGCCATCTCCTACGAGCAGTACTTC	CAISDGTAISYEQYF
TRBD1	NA	TRBJ1-2	TRBV4-1	TGCGCCAGCAGCCAACAGACAGGGACAAACTATGGCTACACCTTC	CASSQQTGTNYGYTF